What follows are 24 T cell receptor beta chains derived from one specimen sequenced in a study of T cells in Graves' hyperthyroidism and ophthalmopathy. What was amplified from RNA transcripts were TCR beta CDR3 regions. The HTBI primer set drove a first-round RT-PCR of the TCR CDR3. TCRdb redid the calling of the multiplex PCR reads with MiXCR, one entry per CDR3 protein. The table lists hundreds of thousands of distinct CDR3 sequences, 18% of them singletons. The specimen was blood. These receptors all come from a woman aged 45-65 years with Graves' hyperthyroidism that later progressed to Graves' ophthalmopathy.

This chain connects TRBV6-2 or TRBV6-3 to TRBJ1-4; possible D gene TRBD1, 6 bases. The CDR3 is 14 amino acids. Germline assignment: CDR1 MNHEY and CDR2 SVGEGT. V was pared by 7 bases and J by 3 bases, with 12 bases between. The CDR3 region has the DNA TGTGCCAGCAATTCAGGGGCACCTAATGAAAAACTGTTTTTT. The encoded protein is CASNSGAPNEKLFF.

The V call is TRBV29-1, the J call TRBJ1-4; D not certain. The CDR3 runs 11 residues. Between the trimmed V and J ends, which lost 6 bases and 5 bases, there was a span of 7 bases. Germline CDR1 is SQVTM and CDR2 is ANQGSEA. The CDR3 loop is CSVETNEKLFF. For the CDR3, the DNA is TGCAGCGTCGAAACGAATGAAAAACTGTTTTTT.

This clonotype was picked up a small number of times. V gene TRBV6-1 combines with J gene TRBJ2-3; TRBD1 agrees at 7 bases. V lost 6 bases, J lost 1 base, and 7 bases stayed unmatched. This CDR3 spans 15 amino acids. Germline V gives CDR1 MNHNS, CDR2 SASEGT. This CDR3 is CASSALTGGTDTQYF. CDR3 bases: TGTGCCAGCAGCGCCCTTACAGGGGGCACAGATACGCAGTATTTT.

The rearrangement joins TRBV12-3 or TRBV12-4 to TRBJ2-4; 13 bases map to TRBD2. J lost 0 bases, V lost 9 bases, and 14 bases had no gene match. CDR3 length equals 19 residues. The CDR3 coding sequence is TGTGCCAGTTCCCTCTCAGGACTAGCGGGGGCGCCAGCCAAAAACATTCAGTACTTC. This encodes CASSLSGLAGAPAKNIQYF.

This sequence joins TRBV19 and TRBJ1-5; D remains ambiguous. V was clipped by 3 bases and J by 2 bases, with 11 bases between them. The germline CDR1 and CDR2 sequences are LNHDA and SQIVND (reference sequence). The CDR3 sequence is 15 residues long. In DNA, the CDR3 is TGTGCCAGTAGTATTGGATTAGCGGGCAATCAGCCCCAGCATTTT. Amino acid sequence: CASSIGLAGNQPQHF.

V gene TRBV5-1 combines with J gene TRBJ2-7; D gene unclear. Trimming shortened V by 4 bases and J by 6 bases, and 14 bases separated the two germline ends. The CDR3 is made up of 13 amino acids. Per the germline V gene, CDR1 is SGHRS and CDR2 is YFSETQ. CDR3 region: CASSNPTVFEQYF. The DNA of the CDR3 is TGCGCCAGCAGCAACCCGACGGTTTTCGAGCAGTACTTC.

This clonotype was detected only a few times. This sequence joins TRBV27 and TRBJ1-1; 7 nucleotides match TRBD1. With V trimmed by 3 bases and J by 11 bases, 18 bases remained unmatched. The CDR3 has 16 residues. Germline CDR1 reads MNHEY; CDR2 reads SMNVEV (reference sequence). This CDR3 reads CASSLAGGENRGEAFF. The CDR3 nucleotides read TGTGCCAGCAGTTTGGCGGGCGGCGAAAACAGGGGCGAGGCTTTCTTT.

This clonotype was detected only a few times. The genes are TRBV9 and TRBJ1-1; a possible D gene is TRBD1 (5 bases). Trimming took off 0 bases at V and 4 bases at J, with 10 bases between the two ends. The CDR3 extends over 14 amino acids. Germline V gene data show CDR1 as SGDLS and CDR2 as YYNGEE. CDR3 sequence reads: CASSVGPGSTEAFF. Written as DNA, the CDR3 is TGTGCCAGCAGCGTAGGACCAGGGTCCACTGAAGCTTTCTTT. The whole variable domain, filled in from reference TRBV9 and TRBJ1-1, reads DSGVTQTPKHLITATGQRVTLRCSPRSGDLSVYWYQQSLDQGLQFLIQYYNGEERAKGNILERFSAQQFPDLHSELNLSSLELGDSALYFCASSVGPGSTEAFFGQGTRLTVV.

This chain links TRBV19 with TRBJ2-1, with 9 bases matching TRBD2. CDR1 is LNHDA, CDR2 SQIVND, per germline (reference sequence). V gave up 3 bases and J gave up 7 bases; unmatched junction bases: 7. CDR3 length equals 15 residues. This CDR3 reads CASSMASGVLNEQFF. The CDR3 coding sequence is TGTGCCAGTAGTATGGCTAGCGGGGTTCTAAATGAGCAGTTCTTC.

CDR3 protein: CASSWGQGDGVNTEAFF. The CDR3 DNA reads TGCGCCAGCAGCTGGGGACAGGGGGATGGAGTGAACACTGAAGCTTTCTTT. The chain couples TRBV5-1 to TRBJ1-1, with TRBD1 identical over 11 bases. V shed 3 bases and J 0 bases; nucleotides not matched to a gene: 7. Germline CDR1 reads SGHRS; CDR2 reads YFSETQ. The CDR3 has 17 residues.

V is TRBV7-8 and J is TRBJ2-1; D perhaps matches TRBD2 (5 bases). CDR1 is SGHVS and CDR2 is FQNEAQ in the germline V gene. The V and J ends lost 10 bases and 6 bases respectively, with 7 bases between them. CDR3 length: 10 amino acids. CDR3 protein: CATGFNEQFF. CDR3 coding DNA: TGTGCCACGGGGTTCAATGAGCAGTTCTTC.

V gene TRBV24-1 combines with J gene TRBJ2-2; D gene unclear. Trimming left V 6 bases short and J 4 bases short, with 8 bases between. In germline, CDR1 is KGHDR, CDR2 SFDVKD. There are 13 residues in the CDR3. CDR3 sequence: CATSPPGTGELFF. The CDR3 nucleotides read TGTGCCACCAGTCCTCCGGGCACCGGGGAGCTGTTTTTT.

This clonotype was seen a few times. The chain has TRBV11-2 and TRBJ2-2; perhaps TRBD1 as D (6 bases). CDR1 is SGHAT, CDR2 FQNNGV, per germline. V lost 5 bases, J lost 2 bases, and 12 bases lay in between. CDR3 length: 15 residues. CDR3 bases: TGTGCCAGCAGCCTACGGGGACAAAACACCGGGGAGCTGTTTTTT. This encodes CASSLRGQNTGELFF.

This clonotype was seen ten or more times. The chain couples TRBV7-3 to TRBJ1-1, with 8 bases aligning to TRBD1. The CDR3 is made up of 15 amino acids. The germline V gene encodes CDR1 SGHTA and CDR2 FQGTGA. After removal of 4 bases from V and 0 bases from J, the junction contained 4 bases not matched to a gene. The CDR3 DNA reads as TGTGCCAGCAGCTCACAGGGGGGGCTGAACACTGAAGCTTTCTTT. This gives the protein CASSSQGGLNTEAFF. Full variable domain (rest looked up from reference TRBV7-3 and TRBJ1-1): GAGVSQTPSNKVTEKGKYVELRCDPISGHTALYWYRQSLGQGPEFLIYFQGTGAADDSGLPNDRFFAVRPEGSVSTLKIQRTERGDSAVYLCASSSQGGLNTEAFFGQGTRLTVV.

V usage is TRBV29-1 and J usage is TRBJ2-5; a possible D gene is TRBD1 (5 bases). With 3 bases removed from V and 4 bases from J, the gap between germline ends came to 9 bases. This CDR3 has 12 amino acids. The V gene's germline CDR1 is SQVTM and CDR2 ANQGSEA. The CDR3 loop is CSVDLDTETQYF. Here the CDR3 DNA reads TGCAGCGTTGATCTGGACACAGAGACCCAGTACTTC.

This sequence joins TRBV20-1 and TRBJ2-5; either TRBD1 or TRBD2 may supply D (5 bases each). The CDR3 is 15 residues long. Germline assignment: CDR1 DFQATT and CDR2 SNEGSKA (reference sequence). Between the trimmed V and J ends, which lost 4 bases and 5 bases, there was a span of 20 bases. The CDR3 reads CSATGMDKLPETQYF. The CDR3 nucleotides are TGCAGTGCTACCGGGATGGACAAACTCCCCGAGACCCAGTACTTC.

This clonotype has at least ten counts. The chain is built from TRBV9 and TRBJ2-3, with 8 positions matching TRBD2. V dropped 0 bases and J dropped 5; count of bases not matched to a gene: 8. CDR3 length equals 16 residues. Per the germline V gene, CDR1 is SGDLS and CDR2 is YYNGEE. CDR3 protein: CASSVGAGGHGDTQYF. The CDR3 nucleotides are TGTGCCAGCAGCGTAGGTGCGGGGGGCCATGGAGATACGCAGTATTTT.

At least ten counts were recorded for this clonotype. The V call is TRBV18, the J call TRBJ2-2; no clear D. The germline V and J ends were trimmed by 8 bases and 1 base, with 14 bases remaining between them. Germline CDR1 is KGHSH and CDR2 is LQKENI. This CDR3 is built from 15 residues. The CDR3 sequence is CASPSIYRNTGELFF. CDR3 nucleotides: TGTGCCAGCCCCTCGATCTACCGGAACACCGGGGAGCTGTTTTTT.

The J gene is TRBJ2-3, the V gene TRBV4-1; 7 bases map to TRBD2. The CDR3 extends over 17 amino acids. Germline V CDR1 and CDR2: MGHRA, YSYEKL. V lost 0 bases and J lost 0; bases outside the gene matches: 6. CDR3 coding DNA: TGCGCCAGCAGCCAAGATAACGGGGGGTCTAGCACAGATACGCAGTATTTT. Translated: CASSQDNGGSSTDTQYF.

The chain joins TRBV20-1 to TRBJ1-1, with no clear D. CDR1 is DFQATT, CDR2 SNEGSKA, per germline (reference sequence). The CDR3 extends over 13 amino acids. The V end was cut by 3 bases, the J end by 0 bases, with 8 bases between. As DNA, the CDR3 is TGCAGTGCTAGGCCGCGTATGAACACTGAAGCTTTCTTT. This encodes CSARPRMNTEAFF.

This clonotype was counted ten times or more. V usage is TRBV3-1 and J usage is TRBJ1-1, with D perhaps matching TRBD1 (5 bases). CDR1 and CDR2 from the germline V gene are LGHDT and YNNKEL (reference sequence). The length of the CDR3 is 11 residues. The V and J ends lost 7 bases and 7 bases respectively, with 10 bases between them. This chain's CDR3 is CASKQGNEAFF. CDR3 in DNA: TGTGCCAGCAAGCAGGGTAATGAAGCTTTCTTT.

This clonotype was recorded a few times. The chain couples TRBV7-2 to TRBJ1-3; D is perhaps TRBD1 (5 bases). In germline, CDR1 is SGHTA, CDR2 FQGNSA. The CDR3 is 15 amino acids. V gave up 4 bases and J gave up 0 bases, with 10 bases separating them. The CDR3 DNA is TGTGCCAGCAGCTGGGGACTGAGCTCTGGAAACACCATATATTTT. Translated, it gives CASSWGLSSGNTIYF.

The chain links TRBV20-1 to TRBJ2-7; 7 bases are shared with TRBD2. From germline, CDR1 is DFQATT and CDR2 SNEGSKA (reference sequence). The CDR3 extends over 14 amino acids. The ends lost 1 base at V and 3 bases at J; junction bases unmatched: 6. The CDR3 loop reads CSARARRGDYEQYF. CDR3 sequence (DNA): TGCAGTGCTAGAGCTAGACGGGGGGACTACGAGCAGTACTTC.

The CDR3 DNA reads TGTGCCAGCAGCTTCGCTAGCGGGTGGACTTACGAGCAGTACTTC. Its protein product is CASSFASGWTYEQYF. The chain couples TRBV11-2 to TRBJ2-7; TRBD2 matches at 8 bases. J was trimmed by 4 bases and V by 3 bases; bases with no gene match: 8. The CDR3 length is 15 residues. Germline V lookup: CDR1 SGHAT, CDR2 FQNNGV.